This T cell receptor (beta chain) emerged from a study of blood T cell repertoires in COVID-19. Study details: Donors in the United States, Italy and Spain gave samples during acute or convalescent COVID-19.

V was pared by 6 bases and J by 1 base, with 10 bases between. CDR3 size: 14 residues. Germline V lookup: CDR1 SNHLY, CDR2 FYNNEI. In the authors' methods: Nucleated cell number was recorded as an estimate derived from reference gene primer amplification. Only in-frame clones appear in the TCRdb table, and some are missing; sequencing was by immunoSEQ multiplex PCR. The DNA gave D and trimming, while V, J and clone size come from that table. Of 95,000 to 150,000 clones in the sample, more than 65% were seen once. The sequenced sample was peripheral blood. V gene TRBV2 combines with J gene TRBJ1-5; D may be TRBD1 (6 bases). This sequence was found in a human donor in a cohort sampled during active COVID-19. The CDR3 DNA sequence: TGTGCCAGCAGAAAACAGGGAAGCAATCAGCCCCAGCATTTT. Its translation is CASRKQGSNQPQHF.